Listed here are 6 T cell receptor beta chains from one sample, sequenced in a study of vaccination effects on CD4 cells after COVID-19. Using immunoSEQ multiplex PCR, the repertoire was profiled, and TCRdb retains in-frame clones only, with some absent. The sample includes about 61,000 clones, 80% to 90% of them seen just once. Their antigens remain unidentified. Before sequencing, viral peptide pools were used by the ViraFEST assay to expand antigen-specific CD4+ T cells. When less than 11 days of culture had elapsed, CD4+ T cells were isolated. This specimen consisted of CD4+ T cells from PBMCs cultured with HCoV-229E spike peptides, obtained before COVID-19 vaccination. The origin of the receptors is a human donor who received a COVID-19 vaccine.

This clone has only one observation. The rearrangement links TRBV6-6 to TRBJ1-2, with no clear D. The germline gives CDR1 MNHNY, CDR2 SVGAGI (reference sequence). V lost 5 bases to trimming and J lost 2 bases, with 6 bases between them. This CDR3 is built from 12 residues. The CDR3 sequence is CASSLINYGYTF. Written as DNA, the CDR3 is TGTGCCAGCAGTCTGATAAACTATGGCTACACCTTC.

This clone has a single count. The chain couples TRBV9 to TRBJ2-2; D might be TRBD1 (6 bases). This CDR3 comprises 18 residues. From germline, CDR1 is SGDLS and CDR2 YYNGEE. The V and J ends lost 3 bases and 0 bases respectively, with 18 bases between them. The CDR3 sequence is CASSADGLGAANTGELFF. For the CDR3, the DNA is TGTGCCAGCAGCGCCGACGGATTGGGGGCCGCGAACACCGGGGAGCTGTTTTTT.

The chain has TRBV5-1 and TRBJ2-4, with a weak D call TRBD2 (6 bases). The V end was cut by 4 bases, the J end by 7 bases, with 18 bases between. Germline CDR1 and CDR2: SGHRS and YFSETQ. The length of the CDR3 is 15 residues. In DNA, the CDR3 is TGCGCCAGCAGCGTACAAACGGATGGGGGGAACATTCAGTACTTC. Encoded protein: CASSVQTDGGNIQYF.

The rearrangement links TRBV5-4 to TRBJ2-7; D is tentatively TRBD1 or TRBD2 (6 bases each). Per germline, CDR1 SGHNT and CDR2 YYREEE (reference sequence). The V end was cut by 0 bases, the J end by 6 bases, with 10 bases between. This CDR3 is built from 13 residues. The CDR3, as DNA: TGTGCCAGCAGCTTGGGAGGGGGGCGCGAGCAGTACGTC. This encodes CASSLGGGREQYV.

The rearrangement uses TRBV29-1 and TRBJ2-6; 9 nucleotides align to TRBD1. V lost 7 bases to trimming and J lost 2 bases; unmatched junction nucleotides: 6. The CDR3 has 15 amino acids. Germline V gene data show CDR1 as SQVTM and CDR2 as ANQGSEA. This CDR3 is CSAGDRATGANVLTF. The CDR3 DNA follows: TGCAGCGCGGGGGACAGGGCTACTGGGGCCAACGTCCTGACTTTC.

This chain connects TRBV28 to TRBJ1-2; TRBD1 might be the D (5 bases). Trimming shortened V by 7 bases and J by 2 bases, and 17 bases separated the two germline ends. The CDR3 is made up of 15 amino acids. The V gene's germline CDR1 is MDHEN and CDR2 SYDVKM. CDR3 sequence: CASNRRDGRNYGYTF. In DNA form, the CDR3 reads TGTGCCAGCAATCGCCGGGACGGACGAAACTATGGCTACACCTTC.